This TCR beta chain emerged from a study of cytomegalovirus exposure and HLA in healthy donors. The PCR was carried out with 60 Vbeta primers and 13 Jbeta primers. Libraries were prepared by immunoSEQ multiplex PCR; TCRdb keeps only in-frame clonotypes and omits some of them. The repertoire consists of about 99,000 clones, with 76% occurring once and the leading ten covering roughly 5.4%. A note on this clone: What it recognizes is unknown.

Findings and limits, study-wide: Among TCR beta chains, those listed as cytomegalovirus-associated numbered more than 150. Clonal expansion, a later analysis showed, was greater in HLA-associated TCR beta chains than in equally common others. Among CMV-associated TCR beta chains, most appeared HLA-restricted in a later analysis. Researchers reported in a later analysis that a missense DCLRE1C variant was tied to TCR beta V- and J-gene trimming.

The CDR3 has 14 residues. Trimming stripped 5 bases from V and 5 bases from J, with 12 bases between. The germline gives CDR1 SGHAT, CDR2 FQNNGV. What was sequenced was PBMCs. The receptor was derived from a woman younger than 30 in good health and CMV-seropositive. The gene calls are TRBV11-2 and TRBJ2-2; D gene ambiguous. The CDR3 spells CASSVPTNTGELFF. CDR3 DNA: TGTGCCAGCAGCGTACCTACTAATACCGGGGAGCTGTTTTTT.